Presented here are 15 T cell receptor beta chains from one specimen sequenced in a study of T cells in Graves' hyperthyroidism and ophthalmopathy. Amplified regions were TCR beta CDR3 sequences from RNA transcripts. The TCR CDR3 was amplified in a first-round RT-PCR using the HTBI primer set. TCRdb redid the calling of the multiplex PCR reads with MiXCR, one entry per CDR3 protein. The sample has about 600,000 distinct CDR3 sequences; around 15% are singletons. The sample comprised blood. These receptors all come from a middle-aged woman with Graves' ophthalmopathy.

This clonotype turned up a few times. The chain is built from TRBV10-3 and TRBJ2-3; D ambiguous. CDR1 and CDR2 (germline): ENHRY, SYGVKD. The CDR3 is 11 residues long. Trimming stripped 3 bases from V and 5 bases from J, with 3 bases between. CDR3: CAISDLDTQYF. The DNA of the CDR3 is TGTGCCATCAGTGACTTAGATACGCAGTATTTT.

A remark on this clonotype: This may stem from a read error, because a much larger clone lies one nucleotide away. V and J are TRBV2 and TRBJ2-6; D assignment may be TRBD1 or TRBD2 (5 bases each). CDR3 length: 15 amino acids. The V gene's germline CDR1 is SNHLY and CDR2 FYNNEI. The CDR3: CASSEQRSGGNVLTF. The DNA of the CDR3 is TGTGCCAGCAGCGAACAACGCTCTGGGGGCAACGTCCTGACTTTC.

Only a few counts were recorded for this clonotype. The chain recombines TRBV5-4 with TRBJ2-4; 9 bases are a match to TRBD2. The junction had 5 bases not matched to a gene; V was cut back by 4 bases and J by 0 bases. Germline CDR1 reads SGHNT; CDR2 reads YYREEE (reference sequence). This CDR3 has 16 residues. The CDR3 loop reads CASSNPLAGAKNIQYF. The DNA of the CDR3 is TGTGCCAGCAGCAACCCACTAGCGGGAGCCAAAAACATTCAGTACTTC.

The chain links TRBV14 to TRBJ2-7; D is unresolved. The CDR3 loop spans 14 amino acids. Germline CDR1 is SGHDN and CDR2 is FVKESK. V lost 2 bases and J lost 6, with 14 bases in between. CDR3 sequence: CASSQRQATGEQYF. The CDR3 region has the DNA TGTGCCAGCAGCCAACGGCAGGCAACCGGCGAGCAGTACTTC.

There are a few counts of this clonotype. The chain recombines TRBV20-1 with TRBJ1-3; D is ambiguous. V lost 0 bases to trimming and J lost 15 bases, with 12 bases between them. The germline V gene has CDR1 DFQATT and CDR2 SNEGSKA (reference sequence). This CDR3 region has 11 residues. This CDR3 is CSARETYVKYF. The CDR3 DNA sequence: TGCAGTGCTAGAGAGACTTATGTAAAATATTTT.

This clonotype was picked up many times. V is TRBV7-2 and J is TRBJ1-1; D is unresolved. Trimming removed 5 bases from V and 3 bases from J, with 10 bases in between. Germline V gives CDR1 SGHTA, CDR2 FQGNSA. The CDR3 is 13 residues long. This CDR3 reads CASSTFSDTEAFF. Here the CDR3 DNA reads TGTGCCAGCAGCACCTTTTCGGACACTGAAGCTTTCTTT.

This clonotype occurred once. This may stem from a read error, because a much larger clone lies one nucleotide away. The chain links TRBV11-2 to TRBJ2-1; D not certain. This CDR3 has 17 residues. Germline assignment: CDR1 SGHAT and CDR2 FQNNGV. This CDR3 is CASSFRIAGSHYNEQLF. The CDR3, as DNA: TGTGCCAGCAGCTTTAGAATTGCCGGGTCCCACTACAATGAGCAGCTCTTC.

The chain links TRBV10-3 to TRBJ2-5, with 12 bases fitting TRBD1. The V gene end was trimmed by 6 bases and the J gene end by 6 bases; junction bases not matched to a gene: 5. This CDR3 has 14 amino acids. Per the germline V gene, CDR1 is ENHRY and CDR2 is SYGVKD. In DNA form, the CDR3 reads TGTGCCATCAGCTCCGGGACAGGGGGCAAGACCCAGTACTTC. Translated, it gives CAISSGTGGKTQYF.

This clonotype was seen at least ten times. The rearrangement joins TRBV30 to TRBJ1-5; D gene ambiguous. This CDR3 contains 19 residues. The V end lost 3 bases, the J end lost 0 bases, and 24 bases lay between the germline ends. Per the germline V gene, CDR1 is GTSNPN and CDR2 is SVGIG (reference sequence). This chain's CDR3 is CAWSSGGPRTFYSNQPQHF. As DNA, the CDR3 is TGTGCCTGGAGCTCAGGAGGTCCCCGTACCTTTTATAGCAATCAGCCCCAGCATTTT.

This clonotype was found many times. V is TRBV3-1 and J is TRBJ1-4; possible D gene TRBD1, 5 bases. Germline loops: CDR1 LGHDT, CDR2 YNNKEL (reference sequence). V was trimmed by 0 bases and J by 11 bases, leaving 13 bases between them. The CDR3 extends over 14 amino acids. The CDR3 bases are TGTGCCAGCAGCCAAGATGTCGCAGGGTTGAAACTGTTTTTT. It yields the protein CASSQDVAGLKLFF.

This chain joins TRBV2 and TRBJ1-2; 7 positions agree with TRBD1. In germline, CDR1 is SNHLY, CDR2 FYNNEI. CDR3 length: 16 amino acids. V lost 2 bases, J lost 8 bases, and 14 bases stayed unmatched. The CDR3 region is CASSEPQADRVRGYTF. CDR3 sequence (DNA): TGTGCCAGCAGTGAACCGCAAGCTGACAGGGTTCGGGGCTACACCTTC.

In regard to this clonotype: It is likely a read error, because the conserved phenylalanine at the end of the CDR3 is missing. V usage is TRBV2 and J usage is TRBJ2-7; no clear D gene. This CDR3 comprises 13 residues. Germline V gives CDR1 SNHLY, CDR2 FYNNEI. CDR3 bases: TGCGCCAGCAGTGAGGTGGGCCCCTACGAGCAGTACCTC. This codes for CASSEVGPYEQYL.

This clonotype was picked up many times. The CDR3 loop reads CASSPDPRGAFTEAFF. The CDR3 DNA reads as TGCGCCAGCAGCCCCGACCCACGCGGTGCCTTCACTGAAGCTTTCTTT. The rearrangement uses TRBV5-1 and TRBJ1-1, with D unclear. From germline, CDR1 is SGHRS and CDR2 YFSETQ. This CDR3 comprises 16 residues. Trimming removed 4 bases at V and 4 bases at J, with 20 bases between.

This clonotype has at least ten counts. V is TRBV11-2 and J is TRBJ2-2; D may be TRBD1 (6 bases). The length of the CDR3 is 15 residues. Trimming took off 6 bases at V and 5 bases at J, with 16 bases between the two ends. CDR1 SGHAT and CDR2 FQNNGV come from the germline V gene. As DNA, the CDR3 is TGTGCCAGCAGTCCAAACAGGGATTTGACCGGGGAGCTGTTTTTT. Translating gives CASSPNRDLTGELFF.

This clonotype was counted a few times. The chain links TRBV7-2 to TRBJ2-7; D not certain. Germline values: CDR1 SGHTA, CDR2 FQGNSA. The CDR3 runs to 13 residues. Trimming stripped 0 bases from V and 6 bases from J, with 9 bases between. The CDR3 here is CASSLASDGEQYF. In nucleotides, the CDR3 is TGTGCCAGCAGCTTAGCGTCGGACGGCGAGCAGTACTTC. The full variable domain, in which reference TRBV7-2 and TRBJ2-7 provide the parts outside the CDR3, is GAGVSQSPSNKVTEKGKDVELRCDPISGHTALYWYRQSLGQGLEFLIYFQGNSAPDKSGLPSDRFSAERTGGSVSTLTIQRTQQEDSAVYLCASSLASDGEQYFGPGTRLTVT.